This TCR beta chain stems from a study of Graves' ophthalmopathy and Graves' hyperthyroidism. Germline CDR1 WSHSY, CDR2 SAAADI. The CDR3 spans 15 residues. Concerning this clonotype itself: The junction and the germline gene differ at one end; a read error may be behind it.

RNA transcripts yielded amplified TCR beta CDR3 regions. Scientists carried out first-round RT-PCR using HTBI primers and then a second-round multiplex PCR. Each CDR3 protein gets one entry after TCRdb re-called the multiplex PCR reads with MiXCR. The sample contains some 750,000 distinct CDR3 sequences, 35% to 50% of which appear only once. Input material: peripheral blood. This sequence originates from an adult man with Graves' ophthalmopathy. V gene TRBV10-2 combines with J gene TRBJ1-5; the D is unclear. CDR3 nucleotide sequence: TGTGCCAGCAGCCAAGCCCCGGGTAGCAATCAGCCCCAGCATTTT. This translates into CASSQAPGSNQPQHF.